The present TCR beta chain was sequenced within a study of beta chain features in type 1 diabetes listed by TCRdb under 2018. With regard to the full study: Mean age, gender distribution, total cell number and subset yield were not different between patients and healthy donors. A total of some 110 million sorted cells were examined across all samples, and the number of cells per subset was strongly correlated with RNA yield. The study compared TCRB repertoires of sorted circulating CD4+ T cell subsets between recently diagnosed type 1 diabetes patients and matched healthy donors. Naive and central memory subsets were obtained from all 30 or so donors, but regulatory and stem cell-like memory subsets were isolated from only 8 patients and about 8 healthy donors. Study-wide findings and limitations: Type 1 diabetes patients showed a moderate but significant shortening of TCRB CDR3 length in all four CD4+ subsets. The naive, central memory and regulatory TCRB repertoires appeared to resemble one another more closely among patients than among healthy donors. At VDJ recombination sites, type 1 diabetes patients had fewer insertions and more deleted nucleotides, which implies abnormalities in thymic rearrangement. Shorter templates might be favored by PCR, yet because patient and control samples were amplified and corrected together, any such skew would affect both groups equally. Because the HLA sub-analyses included only small numbers of individuals, any influence of HLA type on TCRB rearrangement was left unresolved. Sequencing cDNA rather than genomic DNA could over-represent highly expressing activated cells, although activation and CD3 levels did not differ between groups.

Each donor gave one peripheral blood draw, averaging approximately 120 mL, which was collected into heparinised tubes. Naive, central memory, regulatory and stem cell-like memory CD4+ T cells were sorted on a BD FACSAria II using a panel including CD45RO, CCR7, CD25, CD127, CD95 and CD27. All sorted populations exceeded 95% purity. PBMCs were isolated right away by Lymphoprep density gradient centrifugation and were stained directly, without culture. So that batch effects would be minimized, each experiment stained and sorted samples in pairs, pairing one healthy donor with one patient. This clone was picked up a small number of times. Its antigen is not yet known. Nothing much larger sits one base from this clone, and base qualities are not available. The entire amount of isolated RNA was reverse transcribed using the High Capacity cDNA Reverse Transcription Kit, so the sequenced TCRB transcripts were expressed ones. Naive, central memory and regulatory T cell samples underwent deep immunoSEQ sequencing, averaging around 3.9 million total reads per sample. Sorted cells were lysed in RLT buffer, and RNA was extracted using DNase-treated RNeasy Micro or Mini kits according to cell number. To prevent cross-contamination, each cell subset was processed individually, whereas patient and healthy donor samples were processed jointly. TCRB sequences were amplified from cDNA with the immunoSEQ multiplex PCR, producing 87-bp fragments spanning the CDR3 region. The amplicons were sequenced using the Illumina HiSeq platform. As for the authors' bioinformatics: PCR bias was computationally corrected using synthetic template baselines, reads within Hamming distance 2 were collapsed, and singletons that could not be merged were discarded. Reads were aligned against IMGT so that V, D and J genes, CDR3 length and insertions or deletions at six rearrangement sites could be assigned. Within each subset, clonotype counts were normalized to sorted cell number, and only after that were true diversity and Gini coefficients computed with the tcR R package. Repertoire sharing was quantified using the overlap coefficient calculated on TCRB nucleotide sequences. As a proxy for the pre-selection repertoire, out-of-frame TCRB sequences from naive cells were analyzed. This immuneACCESS table, as held by TCRdb, lists in-frame sequences with V and J called but not all clones. Of the missing ones, under half trace to an unresolved V gene in checked studies; the others have no known cause. For V, J and clone size, that table is used; D and trimming come from the DNA. Recorded for this sample are around 430,000 clones; approximately 28% of them occurred a single time. Of the sample, around 0.065% is held by the ten largest clones.

Material: naive CD4+ T cells from blood. In light of the paper, this sample's cell subset or site label describes: true naive CD4+ T cells. This TCR was sampled from a man aged 18-30 years in good health.

The CDR3 region has the sequence CASSFGGSDTQYF. The DNA sequence is as follows: TGTGCCAGCAGCTTCGGAGGGAGTGATACGCAGTATTTT. In this chain, TRBV7-3 is recombined with TRBJ2-3; the D gene is perhaps TRBD2, on 6 matching bases. Reading the germline V gene gives CDR1 SGHTA and CDR2 FQGTGA. V is pared back by 3 bases and J by 6 bases, with 10 bases lying between the germline termini. The CDR3, from cysteine to phenylalanine, totals 13 residues. Of the read, only the CDR3 DNA is kept; its 39 bases are in frame from base 1.